The clone carrying this T cell receptor (beta chain) occurred once. The CDR3 is 14 amino acids. Germline V gene data show CDR1 as SGHKS and CDR2 as YYEKEE (reference sequence). V gave up 1 base and J gave up 2 bases, with 8 bases separating them. The protocol was immunoSEQ multiplex PCR, while the TCRdb copy is restricted to in-frame clones and leaves out a portion. The data show about 54,000 clones, with approximately 95% seen just once and around 1.9% held by the top ten. This sample is drawn from a study of control samples from healthy donors and cancer patients. The gene calls are TRBV5-5 and TRBJ2-3; D unresolved. This TCR was recovered from a woman in her twenties or thirties in good health. Source material: blood. Written as DNA, the CDR3 is TGTGCCAGCAGCTTGTTTAAAAACACAGATACGCAGTATTTT. This sequence encodes CASSLFKNTDTQYF.